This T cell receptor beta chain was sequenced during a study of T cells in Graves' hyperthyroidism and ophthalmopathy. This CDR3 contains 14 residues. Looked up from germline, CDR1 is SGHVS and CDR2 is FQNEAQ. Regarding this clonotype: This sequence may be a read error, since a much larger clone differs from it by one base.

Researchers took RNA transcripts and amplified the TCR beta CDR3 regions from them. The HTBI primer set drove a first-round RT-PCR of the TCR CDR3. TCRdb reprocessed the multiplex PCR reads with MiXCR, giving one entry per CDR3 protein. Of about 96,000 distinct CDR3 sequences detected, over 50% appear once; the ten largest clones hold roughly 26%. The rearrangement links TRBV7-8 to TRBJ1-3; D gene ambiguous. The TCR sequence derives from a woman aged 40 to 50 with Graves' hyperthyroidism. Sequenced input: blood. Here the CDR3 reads CASSFGFSENTIYF. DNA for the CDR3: TGTGCCAGCAGCTTCGGGTTCTCTGAAAACACCATATATTTT.